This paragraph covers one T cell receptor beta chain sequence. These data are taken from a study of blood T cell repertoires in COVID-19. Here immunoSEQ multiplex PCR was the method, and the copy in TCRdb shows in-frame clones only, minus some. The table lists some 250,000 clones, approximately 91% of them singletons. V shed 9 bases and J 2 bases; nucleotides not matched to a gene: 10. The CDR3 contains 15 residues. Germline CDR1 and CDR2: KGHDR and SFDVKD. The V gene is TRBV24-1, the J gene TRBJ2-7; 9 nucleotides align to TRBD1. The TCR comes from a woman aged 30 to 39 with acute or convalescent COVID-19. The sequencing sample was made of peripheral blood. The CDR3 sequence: CATGDHRGPPYEQYF. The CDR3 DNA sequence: TGTGCCACCGGGGACCACAGGGGGCCACCCTACGAGCAGTACTTC.